Following are 26 T cell receptor beta chains from one sample sequenced in a study of beta chain features in type 1 diabetes. Study conclusions and caveats: Shorter TCRB CDR3s, moderately but significantly so, marked every one of the four CD4+ subsets in Type 1 diabetes patients.

Their target antigens are unknown. Sequencing targeted expressed TCRB transcripts, as all isolated RNA had been reverse transcribed. TCRdb's copy holds only in-frame clones and misses some; the assay was immunoSEQ multiplex PCR. The data show hundreds of thousands of clones, with 10% to 15% seen just once and less than 0.025% held by the top ten. Input material: naive CD4+ T cells from blood. Receptor source: a man aged 18 to 30 with type 1 diabetes.

This clone was observed a handful of times. The gene calls are TRBV4-2 and TRBJ1-5, with a possible D match to TRBD1 (5 bases). CDR3 length: 13 amino acids. V was pared by 2 bases and J by 5 bases, with 7 bases between. Looked up from germline, CDR1 is LGHNA and CDR2 is YNFKEQ. The CDR3 is CASSQIGDQPQHF. CDR3 nucleotide sequence: TGTGCCAGCAGCCAAATAGGGGATCAGCCCCAGCATTTT.

The CDR3 loop reads CSVVGDNEQFF. In DNA, the CDR3 is TGCAGTGTGGTGGGGGACAATGAGCAGTTCTTC. The chain has TRBV20-1 and TRBJ2-1, with D possibly called TRBD1 or TRBD2 (5 bases each). CDR3 length equals 11 residues. With 7 bases removed from V and 5 bases from J, the gap between germline ends came to 9 bases. Germline CDR1 reads DFQATT; CDR2 reads SNEGSKA (reference sequence).

The chain carries TRBV7-4 and TRBJ2-5; D possibly corresponds to TRBD2 (5 bases). Germline V gives CDR1 SGHVT, CDR2 SQSDAQ. The ends were cut back, 5 bases at V and 5 bases at J, with 15 bases in the middle. This CDR3 is 14 amino acids long. The CDR3 loop reads CASSASSPGETQYF. The CDR3 nucleotides are TGTGCCAGCAGCGCTAGCTCCCCGGGTGAGACCCAGTACTTC.

This clone came up a few times. This rearrangement joins TRBV6-6 to TRBJ2-1, with TRBD1 as a possible D gene (6 bases). V shed 7 bases and J shed 10 bases, with 11 bases lying between them. This CDR3 spans 11 amino acids. CDR1 MNHNY and CDR2 SVGAGI come from the germline V gene (reference sequence). CDR3 in amino acids: CASTLGGEQFF. The CDR3 region has the DNA TGTGCCAGCACCCTAGGGGGAGAGCAGTTCTTC.

This chain uses TRBV28 with TRBJ1-5, with 8 bases fitting TRBD1. The V and J ends lost 4 bases and 2 bases, in that order; junction bases with no gene match: 4. The CDR3 sequence is 15 residues long. Germline V gene sequence: CDR1 MDHEN, CDR2 SYDVKM. CDR3 DNA: TGTGCCAGCAGTTCAGCGACAGGGGGCAATCAGCCCCAGCATTTT. Translated, it gives CASSSATGGNQPQHF.

There are a few counts of this clone. The chain couples TRBV6-5 to TRBJ1-2, with a weak D call TRBD1 (6 bases). The CDR3 is 14 residues long. Germline CDR1 reads MNHEY; CDR2 reads SVGAGI. V lost 5 bases and J lost 3, with 13 bases in between. The CDR3 protein is CASSPWGADYGYTF. Written as DNA, the CDR3 is TGTGCCAGCAGTCCCTGGGGGGCAGACTATGGCTACACCTTC.

This chain uses TRBV5-1 with TRBJ1-5; TRBD1 aligns across 7 bases. This CDR3 contains 13 residues. After removal of 4 bases from V and 6 bases from J, the junction contained 4 bases not matched to a gene. Germline V gene data show CDR1 as SGHRS and CDR2 as YFSETQ. This CDR3 is CASSRQGGQPQHF. CDR3 nucleotides: TGCGCCAGCAGCCGACAGGGAGGTCAGCCCCAGCATTTT. Based on the CDR3 plus reference TRBV5-1 and TRBJ1-5, the full variable domain is KAGVTQTPRYLIKTRGQQVTLSCSPISGHRSVSWYQQTPGQGLQFLFEYFSETQRNKGNFPGRFSGRQFSNSRSEMNVSTLELGDSALYLCASSRQGGQPQHFGDGTRLSIL.

V and J are TRBV4-1 and TRBJ1-2; D ambiguous. CDR3 length equals 15 residues. Between the trimmed V and J ends, which lost 7 bases and 3 bases, there was a span of 18 bases. CDR1 and CDR2 from the germline V gene are MGHRA and YSYEKL. CDR3 sequence: CASTYEEKYDYGYTF. DNA of the CDR3: TGCGCCAGCACTTATGAAGAGAAGTATGACTATGGCTACACCTTC.

The rearrangement links TRBV6-5 to TRBJ2-7, with TRBD1 matching over 7 bases. The germline CDR1 and CDR2 sequences are MNHEY and SVGAGI. Trimming cost V 2 bases and J 5 bases; bases outside gene matches: 9. This CDR3 spans 15 amino acids. CDR3 protein: CASSYHGQAENEQYF. The CDR3 DNA reads TGTGCCAGCAGTTACCACGGACAGGCTGAAAACGAGCAGTACTTC.

This clone was recorded a few times. The chain couples TRBV14 to TRBJ2-7; D gene unclear. The ends were cut back, 4 bases at V and 4 bases at J, with 8 bases in the middle. The CDR3 totals 12 residues. Germline V gene lookup returns CDR1 SGHDN and CDR2 FVKESK. The CDR3 loop is CASSRHQYEQYF. CDR3 nucleotide sequence: TGTGCCAGCAGCCGGCACCAATACGAGCAGTACTTC. Based on the CDR3 plus reference TRBV14 and TRBJ2-7, the full variable domain is EAGVTQFPSHSVIEKGQTVTLRCDPISGHDNLYWYRRVMGKEIKFLLHFVKESKQDESGMPNNRFLAERTGGTYSTLKVQPAELEDSGVYFCASSRHQYEQYFGPGTRLTVT.

In this sample, this clone turned up a few times. The sample carries other DNA sequences with the same CDR3. The chain couples TRBV10-3 to TRBJ1-1; 7 positions agree with TRBD1. The CDR3 sequence is 13 residues long. Germline V gives CDR1 ENHRY, CDR2 SYGVKD. V gave up 6 bases and J gave up 3 bases; unmatched junction bases: 4. The CDR3 DNA reads TGTGCCATCAGACCCACAGGGGACACTGAAGCTTTCTTT. Amino acid sequence: CAIRPTGDTEAFF.

The chain recombines TRBV2 with TRBJ2-1; 8 bases are a match to TRBD1. Germline trimming cut 3 bases from V and 2 bases from J; bases unmatched to any gene: 3. From germline, CDR1 is SNHLY and CDR2 FYNNEI. The CDR3 sequence is 15 residues long. The CDR3 loop is CASSDDRGAYNEQFF. CDR3 DNA sequence: TGTGCCAGCAGTGATGACAGGGGCGCCTACAATGAGCAGTTCTTC.

The chain combines TRBV29-1 with TRBJ1-5, with D perhaps matching TRBD1 (6 bases). CDR3 length: 13 amino acids. Germline loops: CDR1 SQVTM, CDR2 ANQGSEA. V lost 8 bases and J lost 1, with 12 bases in between. The CDR3 coding sequence is TGCAGCACGTTGACAGGAAGCAATCAGCCCCAGCATTTT. It encodes CSTLTGSNQPQHF.

The rearrangement uses TRBV5-4 and TRBJ2-1; 9 bases line up with TRBD2. The germline CDR1 and CDR2 sequences are SGHNT and YYREEE (reference sequence). Losses at the gene ends were 1 base for V and 8 bases for J; bases not matched to a gene: 7. CDR3 length: 15 residues. The CDR3 protein is CASSLLGSGGDEQFF. Here the CDR3 DNA reads TGTGCCAGCAGCTTGTTGGGTAGCGGGGGCGATGAGCAGTTCTTC.

The table lists this clone with a few counts. This rearrangement joins TRBV9 to TRBJ1-2, with 9 bases that match TRBD1. Looked up from germline, CDR1 is SGDLS and CDR2 is YYNGEE. The CDR3 is made up of 12 amino acids. Germline trimming cut 5 bases from V and 13 bases from J; bases unmatched to any gene: 9. The DNA of the CDR3 is TGTGCCAGCAGAGGGGACAGGGACTTCTGCACCTTC. Its translation: CASRGDRDFCTF.

This chain's CDR3 is CASSFSGPSNTEAFF. The CDR3 region has the DNA TGTGCCAGCAGCTTTAGCGGGCCATCGAACACTGAAGCTTTCTTT. V is TRBV7-6 and J is TRBJ1-1; D is undetermined. Trimming took 3 bases from V and 1 from J, leaving 12 bases between them. The CDR3 runs to 15 residues. Germline V lookup: CDR1 SGHVS, CDR2 FNYEAQ.

This clone came up a few times. The chain recombines TRBV9 with TRBJ2-3, with D perhaps matching TRBD2 (6 bases). The CDR3 totals 16 residues. Germline CDR1 is SGDLS and CDR2 is YYNGEE. Trimming left V 2 bases short and J 1 base short, with 14 bases between. The CDR3 DNA reads TGTGCCAGCAGCGTTATACGGGACTCTCGCACAGATACGCAGTATTTT. It is translated as CASSVIRDSRTDTQYF.

This clone was found a few times. This chain joins TRBV4-2 and TRBJ1-1; D is uncertain. Germline V lookup: CDR1 LGHNA, CDR2 YNFKEQ. This CDR3 contains 21 residues. V was shortened by 4 bases and J by 0 bases, with 30 bases between the two germline ends. The CDR3, as DNA: TGTGCCAGCAGCCGCCCTCCCCCGGTCCGGAAGGTTATTGGAATGAACACTGAAGCTTTCTTT. Protein sequence: CASSRPPPVRKVIGMNTEAFF.

V usage is TRBV27 and J usage is TRBJ2-2; unclear D gene. The CDR3 is made up of 13 amino acids. Trimming removed 7 bases from V and 0 bases from J, with 6 bases in between. The germline gives CDR1 MNHEY, CDR2 SMNVEV (reference sequence). The CDR3 bases are TGTGCCAGCACCCAAGCGAACACCGGGGAGCTGTTTTTT. Its translation is CASTQANTGELFF.

This chain joins TRBV23-1 and TRBJ1-6, with D unresolved. TRBV23-1 has ORF status, its function being uncertain. V was shortened by 2 bases and J by 12 bases, with 8 bases between the two germline ends. The CDR3 extends over 12 amino acids. CDR3 sequence reads: CASSQQVRPLHF. The CDR3 nucleotides read TGCGCCAGCAGTCAACAAGTACGACCCCTCCACTTT.

This chain links TRBV6-5 with TRBJ2-3; 8 bases are shared with TRBD2. J was trimmed by 4 bases and V by 2 bases; bases with no gene match: 5. This CDR3 region has 15 residues. Germline V lookup: CDR1 MNHEY, CDR2 SVGAGI. The CDR3 protein is CASSYSSGEADTQYF. The DNA of the CDR3 is TGTGCCAGCAGTTACAGTAGCGGGGAGGCAGATACGCAGTATTTT.

The chain links TRBV25-1 to TRBJ1-1, with D possibly matching TRBD1 (6 bases). The V and J ends lost 3 bases and 6 bases respectively, with 17 bases between them. The germline V gene encodes CDR1 MGHDK and CDR2 SYGVNS. The CDR3 spans 15 residues. The CDR3 reads CASSDPTDRNAEAFF. CDR3 DNA sequence: TGTGCCAGCAGTGACCCCACCGACAGGAATGCTGAAGCTTTCTTT.

This clone showed up just a few times. The DNA for the CDR3 is TGTGCCAGCAGCTCTTATGGACAGATAGCACAAGAGACCCAGTACTTC. It specifies CASSSYGQIAQETQYF. J is TRBJ2-5 and V is TRBV7-9; possibly TRBD1 for D (6 bases). The V gene's germline CDR1 is SEHNR and CDR2 FQNEAQ (reference sequence). Trimming removed 4 bases from V and 2 bases from J, with 17 bases in between. This CDR3 is 16 amino acids long.

This clone was counted between two and nine times. The J gene is TRBJ2-5, the V gene TRBV2; 13 nucleotides match TRBD2. From germline, CDR1 is SNHLY and CDR2 FYNNEI. The CDR3 totals 16 residues. The J segment lost 2 bases and the V segment lost 2 bases, leaving 2 bases of the junction unmatched. Written as DNA, the CDR3 is TGTGCCAGCAGTGAAATGGGACTAGCGGGACAAGAGACCCAGTACTTC. It codes for CASSEMGLAGQETQYF.

The gene calls are TRBV15 and TRBJ2-2; the D gene is possibly TRBD1 (6 bases). This CDR3 spans 14 amino acids. Between the trimmed V and J ends, which lost 0 bases and 7 bases, there was a span of 9 bases. From germline, CDR1 is LNHNV and CDR2 YYDKDF (reference sequence). CDR3 region: CATSRDPGVGELFF. CDR3 coding DNA: TGTGCCACCAGCAGAGATCCAGGGGTCGGGGAGCTGTTTTTT.

The chain employs TRBV4-1 and TRBJ2-7; 10 nucleotides align to TRBD2. The CDR3 consists of 18 residues. Germline V gene sequence: CDR1 MGHRA, CDR2 YSYEKL. V lost 0 bases to trimming and J lost 2 bases; unmatched junction nucleotides: 10. CDR3 residues: CASSQDSGGGQSPYEQYF. The CDR3 DNA reads as TGCGCCAGCAGCCAAGACAGCGGGGGGGGACAAAGCCCCTACGAGCAGTACTTC.